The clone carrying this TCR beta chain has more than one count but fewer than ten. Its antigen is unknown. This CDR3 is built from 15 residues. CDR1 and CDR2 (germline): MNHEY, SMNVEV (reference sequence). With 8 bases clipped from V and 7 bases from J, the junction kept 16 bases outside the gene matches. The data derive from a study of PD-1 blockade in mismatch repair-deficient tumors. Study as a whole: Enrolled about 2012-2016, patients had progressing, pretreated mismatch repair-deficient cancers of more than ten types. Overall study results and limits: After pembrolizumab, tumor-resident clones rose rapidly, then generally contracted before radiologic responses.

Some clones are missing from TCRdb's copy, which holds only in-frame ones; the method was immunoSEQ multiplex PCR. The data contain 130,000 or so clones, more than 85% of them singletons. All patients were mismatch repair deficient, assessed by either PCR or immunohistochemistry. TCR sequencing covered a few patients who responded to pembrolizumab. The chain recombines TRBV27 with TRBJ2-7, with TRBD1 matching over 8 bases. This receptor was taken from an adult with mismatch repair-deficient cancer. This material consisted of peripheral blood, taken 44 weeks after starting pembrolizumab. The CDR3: CASGPPGRGRGEQYF. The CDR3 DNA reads TGTGCCAGCGGGCCGCCGGGCAGGGGGCGCGGGGAGCAGTACTTC.